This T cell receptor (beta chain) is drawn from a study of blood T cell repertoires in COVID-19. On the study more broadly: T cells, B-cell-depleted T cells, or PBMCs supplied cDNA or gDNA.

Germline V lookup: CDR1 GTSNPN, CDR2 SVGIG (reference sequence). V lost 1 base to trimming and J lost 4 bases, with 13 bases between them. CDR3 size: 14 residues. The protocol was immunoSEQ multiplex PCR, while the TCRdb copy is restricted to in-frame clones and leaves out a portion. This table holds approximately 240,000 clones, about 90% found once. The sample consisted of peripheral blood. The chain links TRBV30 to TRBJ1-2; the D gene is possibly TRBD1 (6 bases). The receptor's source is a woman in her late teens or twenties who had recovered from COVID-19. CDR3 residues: CAWSAGGVGYGYTF. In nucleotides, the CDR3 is TGTGCCTGGAGTGCGGGGGGCGTTGGCTATGGCTACACCTTC.